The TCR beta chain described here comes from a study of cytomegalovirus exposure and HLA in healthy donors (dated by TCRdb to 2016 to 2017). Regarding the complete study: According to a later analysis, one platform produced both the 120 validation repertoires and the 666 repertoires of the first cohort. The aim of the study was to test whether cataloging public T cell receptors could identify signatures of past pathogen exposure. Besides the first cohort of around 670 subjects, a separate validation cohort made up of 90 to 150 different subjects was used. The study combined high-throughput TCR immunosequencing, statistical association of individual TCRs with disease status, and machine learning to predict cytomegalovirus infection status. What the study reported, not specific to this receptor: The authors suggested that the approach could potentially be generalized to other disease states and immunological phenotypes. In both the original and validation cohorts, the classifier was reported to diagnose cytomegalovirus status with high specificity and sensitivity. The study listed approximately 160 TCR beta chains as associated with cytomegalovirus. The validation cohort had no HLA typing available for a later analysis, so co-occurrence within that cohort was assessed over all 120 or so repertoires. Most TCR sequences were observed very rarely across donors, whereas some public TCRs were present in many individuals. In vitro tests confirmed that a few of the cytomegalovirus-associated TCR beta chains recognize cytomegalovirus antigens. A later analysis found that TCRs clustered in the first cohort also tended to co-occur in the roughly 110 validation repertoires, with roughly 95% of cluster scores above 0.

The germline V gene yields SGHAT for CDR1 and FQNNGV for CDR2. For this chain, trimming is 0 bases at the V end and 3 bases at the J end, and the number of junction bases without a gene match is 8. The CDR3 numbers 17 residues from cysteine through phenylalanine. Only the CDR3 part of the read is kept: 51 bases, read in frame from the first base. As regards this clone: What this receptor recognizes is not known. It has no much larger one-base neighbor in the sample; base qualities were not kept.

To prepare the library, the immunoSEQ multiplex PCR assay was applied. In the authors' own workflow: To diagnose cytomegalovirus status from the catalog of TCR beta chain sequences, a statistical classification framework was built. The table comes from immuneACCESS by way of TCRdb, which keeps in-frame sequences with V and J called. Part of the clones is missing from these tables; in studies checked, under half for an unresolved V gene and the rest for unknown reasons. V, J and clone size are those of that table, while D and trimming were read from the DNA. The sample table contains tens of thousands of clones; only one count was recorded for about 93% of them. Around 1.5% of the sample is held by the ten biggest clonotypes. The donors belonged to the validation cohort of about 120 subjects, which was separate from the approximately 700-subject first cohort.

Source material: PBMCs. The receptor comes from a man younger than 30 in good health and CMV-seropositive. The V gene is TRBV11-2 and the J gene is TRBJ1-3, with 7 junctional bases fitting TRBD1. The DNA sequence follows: TGTGCCAGCAGCTTAGACCCGCAGGGGGTGATTGGAAACACCATATATTTT. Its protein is CASSLDPQGVIGNTIYF.